This T cell receptor beta chain was sequenced for a study of T cell responses to AZD1222 COVID-19 vaccine. Study-level background: Second-dose groups at about 4 or about 12 weeks were pooled. Regarding the study as a whole: The donor cohort was predominantly white British with a female majority, and clonal diversity may have been underestimated. None of the repertoires were sampled until the peak T cell response had passed. A rise in Spike-specific TCR breadth and depth followed two AZD1222 doses.

Repertoires were generated with immunoSEQ multiplex PCR, while TCRdb's copy carries only in-frame clones and drops some. The sample has more than 150,000 clones; approximately 92% are singletons. The germline CDR1 and CDR2 sequences are SGHAT and FQDESV (reference sequence). The CDR3 extends over 13 amino acids. Trimming cost V 5 bases and J 4 bases, with 11 bases left between them. Concerning this clone: The antigen remains undetermined.

The material sequenced was peripheral blood, taken on day 0 of AZD1222 vaccination. The genes are TRBV11-1 and TRBJ1-1; D uncertain. This receptor was identified in an adult in good health. The CDR3 protein is CASSQRGVTEAFF. CDR3 coding DNA: TGTGCCAGCAGCCAACGTGGGGTCACTGAAGCTTTCTTT. The whole variable domain, remainder taken from reference TRBV11-1 and TRBJ1-1, is EAEVAQSPRYKITEKSQAVAFWCDPISGHATLYWYRQILGQGPELLVQFQDESVVDDSQLPKDRFSAERLKGVDSTLKIQPAELGDSAMYLCASSQRGVTEAFFGQGTRLTVV.